This T cell receptor beta chain was obtained from a study of cytomegalovirus exposure and HLA in healthy donors. Turning to the study itself: The Caucasian-associated ancestry cluster held over 65% of over 350 genotyped donors.

Overall study results and limits: Despite most TCR sequences being rare, some public TCRs occurred in many donors. About 87% or about 30% of the time was how often most TCR beta V segments were productive, according to an earlier analysis.

Germline values: CDR1 GTSNPN, CDR2 SVGIG (reference sequence). The length of the CDR3 is 14 residues. The primer mix had 60 Vbeta and 13 Jbeta primers. The assay was immunoSEQ multiplex PCR, and TCRdb's table has in-frame clones only and misses some. In the table there are about 180,000 clones, around four fifths of which are singletons. Notes on this clone: Its antigen is unidentified.

The V call is TRBV30, the J call TRBJ2-5, with 9 nucleotides matching TRBD1. TRBJ2-7 matches the DNA end more closely, so the J call is doubtful. The sequence came from a woman in her 30s in good health and CMV-seronegative. The sequencing sample was made of PBMCs. CDR3: CAWGTGTGLYEQYF. The CDR3 coding sequence is TGTGCCTGGGGCACCGGGACAGGGCTTTACGAGCAGTACTTC.